A selection of T cell receptor beta chains follows, all from one sample in a study of type 1 regulatory T cells. Their antigens are not known. TCRdb fed the reads into MiXCR, producing one record per CDR3 protein. The repertoire holds tens of thousands of distinct CDR3 sequences, with around 20% as singletons. Sequencing input: cultured type 1 regulatory T (Tr1) cells, either the whole culture or a sorted fraction (not recorded which). These receptors were collected from a human donor in good health. CDR3s include the opening cysteine and the closing phenylalanine or tryptophan. D genes are given only for firm matches. Part of the rows lack a size; the others show once, few, many or a class for expanded clones.

>TRBV29-1|.|TRBJ2-3|TRBD2
TGCAGCGTCACTATAGCGGGAGGGCCGAATACGCAGTATTTT
CSVTIAGGPNTQYF
>TRBV15|many|TRBJ2-3|.
TGTGCCACCAGCAGAGATGAGGGGAATGCGCAGTATTTT
CATSRDEGNAQYF
>TRBV18|.|TRBJ1-6|.
TGTGCCAGCTCGTCTCGGGCCGAAAATTCACCCCTCCACTTT
CASSSRAENSPLHF
>TRBV20-1|.|TRBJ2-1|TRBD1
TGCAGTGTTCACCGGACAGGGCGCGATGAGCAGTTCTTC
CSVHRTGRDEQFF
>TRBV20-1|many|TRBJ2-7|TRBD2
TGCAGTGCTTTCACTAGCGGGACTCCCTACGAGCAGTACTTC
CSAFTSGTPYEQYF
>TRBV3-1|.|TRBJ2-2|TRBD1
TGTGCCAGCAGCTCGGCGCCGGGACAGTCGAACACCGGGGAGCTGTTTTTT
CASSSAPGQSNTGELFF
>TRBV5-1|.|TRBJ2-1|TRBD1
TGCGCCAGCAGTGGACAGGGACGCTACAATGAGCAGTTCTTC
CASSGQGRYNEQFF
>TRBV20-1|.|TRBJ2-3|TRBD2
TGCAGTGCTAGTCGTAGCGGGAGGGGTGATACGCAGTATTTT
CSASRSGRGDTQYF
>TRBV29-1|few|TRBJ1-2|.
TGCAGCCTAGGGGGGAACTATGGCTACACCTTC
CSLGGNYGYTF
>TRBV12-3/TRBV12-4|few|TRBJ2-1|.
TGTGCCAGCAGTGTGACTCGTACCTACAATGAGCAGTTCTTC
CASSVTRTYNEQFF
>TRBV27|few|TRBJ2-3|TRBD2
TGTGCCAGCAGTAAAGCGGGGTTTTGGAGCACAGATACGCAGTATTTT
CASSKAGFWSTDTQYF
>TRBV10-2|.|TRBJ2-5|.
TGCGCCAGCAGTGTAAGCCGCCAAGAGACCCAGTACTTC
CASSVSRQETQYF
>TRBV3-1|few|TRBJ1-5|.
TGTGCCAGCAGCCAAGGGGGGATGGGCAATCAGCCCCAGCATTTT
CASSQGGMGNQPQHF
>TRBV15|.|TRBJ2-2|TRBD1
TGTGCCACCAGCAGAGAGAGGGGACAGGCCCAAACCGGGGAGCTGTTTTTT
CATSRERGQAQTGELFF
>TRBV18|.|TRBJ1-2|.
TGTGCCAGCTCACCTTTAGCAGAACCCTATGGCTACACCTTC
CASSPLAEPYGYTF
>TRBV10-3|.|TRBJ2-3|TRBD2
TGTGCCATCAGTGAGAAGGGACTAGTTGCAGATACGCAGTATTTT
CAISEKGLVADTQYF
>TRBV20-1|.|TRBJ2-7|.
TGCAGTGCTGGGGGGCAAGGGAGCTCCTACGAGCAGTACTTC
CSAGGQGSSYEQYF
>TRBV27|.|TRBJ2-2|.
TGTGCCAGCAGTTTGAGGGTCTCGAGAGGTTCCGGGGAGCTGTTTTTT
CASSLRVSRGSGELFF
>TRBV24-1|few|TRBJ2-3|TRBD1
TGTGCCACCAGTGATTTGGAGGGGGCGCATGGAGATACGCAGTATTTT
CATSDLEGAHGDTQYF
>TRBV6-5|few|TRBJ1-4|.
TGTGCCAGCAGAGCCCCCGGGAGTGAAAAACTGTTTTTT
CASRAPGSEKLFF
>TRBV5-1|many|TRBJ2-7|TRBD2
TGCGCCAGCAACTCCGGACTAGCAGCCTACGAGCAGTACTTC
CASNSGLAAYEQYF
>TRBV20-1|.|TRBJ2-5|TRBD1
TGCAGTGCCAACGGACAGGGGAGGGTCGAGACCCAGTACTTC
CSANGQGRVETQYF
>TRBV27|.|TRBJ2-3|TRBD2
TGTGCCAGCAGTATAAGGACTAGCGGTTTAGGGGGCACGCAGTATTTT
CASSIRTSGLGGTQYF
>TRBV18|.|TRBJ2-5|.
TGTGCCAGCTCAGCTCGGGGGTCTCAAGAGACCCAGTACTTC
CASSARGSQETQYF
>TRBV20-1|medium-sized|TRBJ1-4|TRBD1
TGCAGTGCTTGGACAGGGGGAGGTGAAAAACTGTTTTTT
CSAWTGGGEKLFF
>TRBV20-1|.|TRBJ2-5|.
TGCAGTGCTAGAAAGCCTCTCCAAGAGACCCAGTACTTC
CSARKPLQETQYF
>TRBV4-3|few|TRBJ2-7|.
TGCGCCAGCAGCCAAGATCTAGGCAGGGTAAGCGAGCAGTACTTC
CASSQDLGRVSEQYF
>TRBV27|.|TRBJ2-1|TRBD1
TGTGCCAGCAGTTCGCGAAACAGGGGCAATGAGCAGTTCTTC
CASSSRNRGNEQFF
>TRBV5-6|.|TRBJ2-5|.
TGTGTCAGCAGCTTGGAAAGGGGTTGGGAGACCCAGTATTTC
CVSSLERGWETQYF
>TRBV5-1|many|TRBJ2-5|TRBD1
TGCGCCAGCAGCTTGGAGGGGACAGGAAAAGAGACCCAGTACTTC
CASSLEGTGKETQYF
>TRBV7-8|.|TRBJ1-2|.
TGTGCCAGCAGCCCGGGGGGAGATTATGGCTACACCTTC
CASSPGGDYGYTF
>TRBV20-1|.|TRBJ2-4|.
TGCAGTGCTTCCTTGACTAGAGCCAAAAACATTCAGTACTTC
CSASLTRAKNIQYF
>TRBV11-2|.|TRBJ1-2|.
TGTGCCAGCAGCTTAGCGGGGAGAGCTAACTATGGCTACACCTTC
CASSLAGRANYGYTF
>TRBV12-3/TRBV12-4|few|TRBJ1-1|.
TGTGCCAGCAGACTAGGGTGGGGCACTGAAGCTTTCTTT
CASRLGWGTEAFF
>TRBV7-9|few|TRBJ2-2|.
TGTGCCAGCAGCCCGGGACCTACCACCGGGGAGCTGTTTTTT
CASSPGPTTGELFF
>TRBV5-1|.|TRBJ2-7|.
TGCGCCAGCAGCTTGGAGGCAGGGGGGCTCTACGAGCAGTACTTC
CASSLEAGGLYEQYF
>TRBV20-1|.|TRBJ2-1|.
TGCAGTGCCCCGTCTAGCGCTAACAATGAGCAGTTCTTC
CSAPSSANNEQFF
>TRBV10-3|few|TRBJ1-1|.
TGTGCCATCAGTGGGGGGGGAGACACTGAAGCTTTCTTT
CAISGGGDTEAFF
>TRBV5-1|.|TRBJ1-1|TRBD1
TGCGCCAGCAGCACCGCCGGGACAGGGGTGAACACTGAAGCTTTCTTT
CASSTAGTGVNTEAFF
>TRBV30|few|TRBJ1-1|.
TGTGCCTATTTCCCGGGGCGGAACACTGAAGCTTTCTTT
CAYFPGRNTEAFF
>TRBV3-1|few|TRBJ1-1|.
TGTGCCAGCAGCCTCCAGCGTAACACTGAAGCTTTCTTT
CASSLQRNTEAFF
>TRBV12-3/TRBV12-4|few|TRBJ2-6|.
TGTGCCAGCAGTTTTGTAGCAGGGCCTGGGGCCAACGTCCTGACTTTC
CASSFVAGPGANVLTF
>TRBV18|.|TRBJ2-7|TRBD1
TGTGCCAGCTCCGGGGACAGTCTCTACGAGCAGTACTTC
CASSGDSLYEQYF
>TRBV7-2|.|TRBJ1-5|.
TGTGCCAGCAGCTTAGTCCCCAATCAGCCCCAGCATTTT
CASSLVPNQPQHF
>TRBV5-1|.|TRBJ2-3|TRBD2
TGCGCCAGCCGCAAACAGGGGAGGAGACTAGCGGTCACAGATACGCAGTATTTT
CASRKQGRRLAVTDTQYF
>TRBV6-2/TRBV6-3|.|TRBJ2-3|.
TGTGCCAGCAGTTACTCAGGGGGAAAAACGCAGTATTTT
CASSYSGGKTQYF
>TRBV20-1|few|TRBJ2-5|.
TGCAGTGCTACAAGGGCACAAGAGACCCAGTACTTC
CSATRAQETQYF
>TRBV2|few|TRBJ2-7|TRBD1
TGTGCCAGCAGCGGTTCCGGGACAGGCCTTGTGTACTTC
CASSGSGTGLVYF
>TRBV10-3|few|TRBJ1-4|.
TGTGCCATCAACAGGGCAACTAATGAAAAACTGTTTTTT
CAINRATNEKLFF
>TRBV20-1|few|TRBJ1-1|TRBD1
TGCAGTGCTAACCGGGACAGGGGGTTTATGAACACTGAAGCTTTCTTT
CSANRDRGFMNTEAFF
>TRBV5-1|.|TRBJ1-1|.
TGCGCCAGCAGCGGTCAACAGGGGAACACTGAAGCTTTCTTT
CASSGQQGNTEAFF
>TRBV20-1|.|TRBJ2-1|TRBD2
TGCAGTACCCTAGCGGGAGGTTACAATGAGCAGTTCTTC
CSTLAGGYNEQFF
>TRBV28|few|TRBJ2-7|.
TGTGCCAGCAGTACTGGCGGATCCCCCTACGAGCAGTACTTC
CASSTGGSPYEQYF
>TRBV10-2|many|TRBJ2-3|.
TGCGCCAGCAGGGGTAGCAACACAGATACGCAGTATTTT
CASRGSNTDTQYF
>TRBV7-9|.|TRBJ2-7|.
TGTGCCAGCAGCTTTTTGGGTCTTGGCTCAGACTACGAGCAGTACTTC
CASSFLGLGSDYEQYF
>TRBV20-1|few|TRBJ2-1|TRBD2
TGCAGTGCTAGAGATCAGGCTAGCGGCGAGCAGTTCTTC
CSARDQASGEQFF
>TRBV5-1|.|TRBJ2-3|.
TGCGCCAGCAGCTTGGGGGACCCAAACACAGATACACAGTATTTT
CASSLGDPNTDTQYF
>TRBV20-1|few|TRBJ2-5|.
TGCAGTGCTGACCTGGAGACCCAGTACTTC
CSADLETQYF
>TRBV20-1|.|TRBJ2-1|TRBD1
TGCAGTGCTATTTCCGGGACAGGGTACAATGAGCAGTTCTTC
CSAISGTGYNEQFF
>TRBV10-3|.|TRBJ2-7|.
TGTGCCATCAGGGACGGGAGTACGGGTGAGCAGTACTTC
CAIRDGSTGEQYF